This TCR beta chain comes out of a study of shared clonotypes between healthy human individuals. Study-wide results and caveats: It was observed that around 5% of naive CD4 clonotypes were shared across four donors.

Per the study methods: Junction-only immunoSEQ data arrived without quality scores, meaning filtering differed. Profiling relied on immunoSEQ multiplex PCR, and the TCRdb table lists in-frame clones only, not all of them. That table is the source of V, J and clone size, and D and trimming were worked out from the DNA. Among 2 million to 2.5 million clones listed, roughly 94% were seen once. As regards this clone: Its antigen is unidentified.

Naive CD8 cells comprised CD45RO-negative, CCR7-positively selected cells, excluding terminally differentiated effector memory CD45RA+ cells. The source is a man aged 18-30 years in good health. The sequencing input was naive CD8+ T cells sorted from blood.

The CDR3 DNA reads as TGTGCCAGCACTCCGATGGGCGGGGAGACCCAGTACTTC. Amino acids: CASTPMGGETQYF. V usage is TRBV6-5 and J usage is TRBJ2-5, with a possible D match to TRBD2 (5 bases). The germline V gene encodes CDR1 MNHEY and CDR2 SVGAGI. Trimming removed 7 bases at V and 5 bases at J, with 14 bases between. CDR3 size: 13 residues.